The entry below describes one T cell receptor beta chain. Its antigen is unidentified. These data come from a study of cytomegalovirus exposure and HLA in healthy donors. Study background: About 85 million unique TCRs from HLA-typed donors were held in an early release of data. Findings and caveats of the study: Associated with HLA alleles at 0.05 false discovery rate in a later analysis were over 15,000 TCR beta sequences. Researchers reported that a few CMV-associated chains were confirmed in vitro as CMV antigen-specific.

Trimming took 4 bases from V and 4 from J; bases not matched to a gene: 6. Germline V lookup: CDR1 MNHEY, CDR2 SVGAGI. The CDR3 spans 14 residues. Both 60 Vbeta primers and 13 Jbeta primers went into the PCR. Sequencing was performed with immunoSEQ multiplex PCR; in TCRdb, only in-frame clones are kept and a portion is missing. The sample has roughly 180,000 clones, roughly 80% seen once. The chain recombines TRBV6-5 with TRBJ1-2, with TRBD1 identical over 7 bases. This clonotype was obtained from a woman in her late teens or twenties in good health and CMV-seronegative. The sequenced material came from PBMCs. CDR3 sequence (DNA): TGTGCCAGCAGTTCAGCCGGGACAGCCTATGGCTACACCTTC. Protein sequence: CASSSAGTAYGYTF.